This T cell receptor (beta chain) was obtained from a study of cytomegalovirus exposure and HLA in healthy donors. General study findings and limits: Most subjects' HLA-A and HLA-B alleles were reportedly predicted from TCR beta sequences. Beyond CMV serostatus, there was no information to go on about immune exposure. Certain indistinguishable V segments, among them TRBV6-2 and TRBV6-3, were excluded.

This CDR3 is 15 amino acids long. The V gene end was trimmed by 2 bases and the J gene end by 0 bases; junction bases not matched to a gene: 3. The germline gives CDR1 SEHNR, CDR2 FQNEAQ (reference sequence). This clone appeared a few times. Its specificity is not known. PCR was performed using 60 Vbeta and 13 Jbeta primers. Method: immunoSEQ multiplex PCR; TCRdb's copy keeps in-frame clones and lacks some. The data contain roughly 120,000 clones, around 76% of them singletons. The chain joins TRBV7-9 to TRBJ1-1; TRBD1 agrees at 7 bases. Sequencing was done on a sample of PBMCs. The sequence came from a man aged 45-60 years in good health and CMV-seropositive. The CDR3 is CASSLLQGMNTEAFF. DNA of the CDR3: TGTGCCAGCAGCTTACTACAGGGGATGAACACTGAAGCTTTCTTT.